This T cell receptor beta chain was sequenced during a study of blood T cell repertoires in COVID-19. Some clones are missing from TCRdb's copy, which holds only in-frame ones; the method was immunoSEQ multiplex PCR. Counted here are more than 200,000 clones, around 88% occurring once; the ten biggest clones make up roughly 6.8%. CDR3 length equals 14 residues. V was clipped by 2 bases and J by 1 base, with 6 bases between them. In germline, CDR1 is MNHNS, CDR2 SASEGT. The V and J genes are TRBV6-1 and TRBJ2-4; D unresolved. The sequence derives from a woman in her twenties or thirties with COVID-19, enrolled during active disease. Sequenced input: peripheral blood. As DNA, the CDR3 is TGTGCCAGCAGTGAATATGTGGCCAAAAACATTCAGTACTTC. Translating it yields CASSEYVAKNIQYF.